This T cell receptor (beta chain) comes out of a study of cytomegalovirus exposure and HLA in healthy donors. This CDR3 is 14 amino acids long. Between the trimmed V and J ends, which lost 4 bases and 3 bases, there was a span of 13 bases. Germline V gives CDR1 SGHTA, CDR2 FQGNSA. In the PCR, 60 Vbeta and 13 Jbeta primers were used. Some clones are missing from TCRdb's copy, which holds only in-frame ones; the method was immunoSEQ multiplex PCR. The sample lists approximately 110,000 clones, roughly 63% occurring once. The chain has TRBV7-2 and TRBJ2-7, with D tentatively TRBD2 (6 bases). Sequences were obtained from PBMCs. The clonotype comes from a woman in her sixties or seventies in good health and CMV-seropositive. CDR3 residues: CASSSAGDFYEQYF. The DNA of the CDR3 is TGTGCCAGCAGCTCAGCCGGGGACTTCTACGAGCAGTACTTC.